The next 15 T cell receptor beta chains were all read from a single sample in a study of cytomegalovirus exposure and HLA in healthy donors. The PCR contained 60 Vbeta and 13 Jbeta primers. Assay used: immunoSEQ multiplex PCR; TCRdb lists only in-frame clones, some missing. The table records 250,000 or so clones, 75% to 85% of them present only once. The specimen was PBMCs. The receptors originated from a woman aged 55-70 years in good health and CMV-seropositive.

The chain couples TRBV2 to TRBJ1-1, with 7 bases identical to TRBD1. Germline V lookup: CDR1 SNHLY, CDR2 FYNNEI. The J segment lost 5 bases and the V segment lost 7 bases, leaving 10 bases of the junction unmatched. CDR3 length: 14 amino acids. This chain's CDR3 is CASTQGDRVTEAFF. The CDR3 nucleotides read TGTGCCAGCACCCAAGGAGACAGGGTTACTGAAGCTTTCTTT.

This clone was seen just once. V and J are TRBV7-9 and TRBJ1-2; D is unresolved. This CDR3 contains 13 residues. Trimming took off 4 bases at V and 8 bases at J, with 14 bases between the two ends. Germline CDR1 reads SEHNR; CDR2 reads FQNEAQ (reference sequence). In DNA, the CDR3 is TGTGCCAGCAGCTCCGATAGCTCGGGAGGCTACACCTTC. Translating it yields CASSSDSSGGYTF.

This clone showed up just a few times. The chain couples TRBV11-2 to TRBJ1-1, with TRBD1 identical over 7 bases. With V trimmed by 1 base and J by 1 base, 6 bases remained unmatched. CDR1 and CDR2 (germline): SGHAT, FQNNGV. CDR3 length: 16 residues. The CDR3 loop is CASSLVKTGPNTEAFF. In nucleotides, the CDR3 is TGTGCCAGCAGCTTAGTTAAGACAGGGCCGAACACTGAAGCTTTCTTT.

This chain connects TRBV30 to TRBJ1-1; 8 bases are shared with TRBD1. Unmatched junction bases numbered 9, after V lost 6 bases and J lost 9 bases. This CDR3 region has 12 residues. CDR1 and CDR2 (germline): GTSNPN, SVGIG (reference sequence). CDR3: CACTRGQGKAFF. The CDR3 nucleotides are TGTGCCTGCACCAGAGGACAGGGTAAAGCTTTCTTT. The variable domain in full, with the rest retrieved from reference TRBV30 and TRBJ1-1, is SQTIHQWPATLVQPVGSPLSLECTVEGTSNPNLYWYRQAAGRGLQLLFYSVGIGQISSEVPQNLSASRPQDRQFILSSKKLLLSDSGFYLCACTRGQGKAFFGQGTRLTVV.

J is TRBJ1-1 and V is TRBV5-4; maybe TRBD1 (6 bases). The CDR3 spans 12 residues. Germline values: CDR1 SGHNT, CDR2 YYREEE (reference sequence). Trimming took off 5 bases at V and 3 bases at J, with 8 bases between the two ends. CDR3 nucleotide sequence: TGTGCCAGCAGGGGGGCGTACACTGAAGCTTTCTTT. Translating it yields CASRGAYTEAFF.

The chain is built from TRBV5-4 and TRBJ2-2; no clear D. V was shortened by 4 bases and J by 7 bases, with 11 bases between the two germline ends. Germline V gene data show CDR1 as SGHNT and CDR2 as YYREEE (reference sequence). The CDR3 has 13 amino acids. CDR3: CASSLTLIGELFF. The DNA of the CDR3 is TGTGCCAGCAGCCTCACTTTAATCGGGGAGCTGTTTTTT.

The chain has TRBV29-1 and TRBJ1-1, with D uncertain. The CDR3 has 13 residues. Germline values: CDR1 SQVTM, CDR2 ANQGSEA. The ends were cut back, 7 bases at V and 0 bases at J, with 12 bases in the middle. The CDR3 nucleotides read TGCAGCGAGTATAGCGGGTTGAACACTGAAGCTTTCTTT. It yields the protein CSEYSGLNTEAFF.

The chain links TRBV18 to TRBJ2-7, with D uncertain. This CDR3 is built from 17 residues. CDR1 and CDR2 from the germline V gene are KGHSH and LQKENI. V was pared by 3 bases and J by 0 bases, with 18 bases between. The CDR3 is CASSPTYHRQSSYEQYF. The CDR3 DNA is TGTGCCAGCTCACCCACCTACCACCGTCAAAGCTCCTACGAGCAGTACTTC.

The chain links TRBV5-1 to TRBJ2-7; D is possibly TRBD1 (5 bases). The length of the CDR3 is 14 residues. Per the germline V gene, CDR1 is SGHRS and CDR2 is YFSETQ. Deletions cut 1 base from V and 3 bases from J, with 11 bases between. The CDR3 protein is CASSLQGGNYEQYF. Here the CDR3 DNA reads TGCGCCAGCAGCTTGCAGGGTGGGAACTACGAGCAGTACTTC.

The chain combines TRBV27 with TRBJ1-1, with D perhaps matching TRBD1 (6 bases). The V end was cut by 4 bases, the J end by 0 bases, with 9 bases between. The CDR3 totals 14 residues. Per germline, CDR1 MNHEY and CDR2 SMNVEV (reference sequence). CDR3 nucleotide sequence: TGTGCCAGCAGTTACAGGGCTATGAACACTGAAGCTTTCTTT. Translation: CASSYRAMNTEAFF.

The rearrangement joins TRBV2 to TRBJ2-7; 7 bases are a match to TRBD1. CDR1 is SNHLY, CDR2 FYNNEI, per germline. This CDR3 contains 12 residues. V gave up 5 bases and J gave up 5 bases; unmatched junction bases: 3. The CDR3 DNA reads TGTGCCAGCAGTTACAGGGGACACGAGCAGTACTTC. It is translated as CASSYRGHEQYF.

The V and J genes are TRBV5-4 and TRBJ1-1, with 7 bases fitting TRBD1. J lost 11 bases, V lost 0 bases, and 4 bases had no gene match. The CDR3 spans 12 residues. CDR1 SGHNT and CDR2 YYREEE come from the germline V gene (reference sequence). The CDR3 reads CASSLDRGLAFF. The CDR3 DNA reads as TGTGCCAGCAGCTTGGACAGGGGCTTGGCTTTCTTT. Complete variable domain (other parts from reference TRBV5-4 and TRBJ1-1): ETGVTQSPTHLIKTRGQQVTLRCSSQSGHNTVSWYQQALGQGPQFIFQYYREEENGRGNFPPRFSGLQFPNYSSELNVNALELDDSALYLCASSLDRGLAFFGQGTRLTVV.

In this sample, this clone turned up a few times. V is TRBV4-1 and J is TRBJ1-3, with D unresolved. The germline gives CDR1 MGHRA, CDR2 YSYEKL. This CDR3 has 14 amino acids. The germline V and J ends were trimmed by 3 bases and 3 bases, with 9 bases remaining between them. The CDR3 DNA reads TGCGCCAGCAGCCATCCCAACAGTGGAAACACCATATATTTT. It encodes CASSHPNSGNTIYF.

On this clone itself: Germline and junction disagree at one end, which may indicate a read error. This chain uses TRBV7-9 with TRBJ1-5, with 9 bases identical to TRBD1. The CDR3 length is 16 residues. The germline CDR1 and CDR2 sequences are SEHNR and FQNEAQ (reference sequence). Here the CDR3 DNA reads TGTTCCAGCAGCGGAAGCGACAGGGGGTTATCGTGGCCCCAGCATTTT. Its translation: CSSSGSDRGLSWPQHF.

The chain couples TRBV6-1 to TRBJ1-2; TRBD1 is a possible D gene (5 bases). Germline V gives CDR1 MNHNS, CDR2 SASEGT. The ends were cut back, 4 bases at V and 7 bases at J, with 19 bases in the middle. CDR3 size: 15 residues. CDR3 sequence: CASSGGGRTFGGYTF. The DNA of the CDR3 is TGTGCCAGCAGTGGGGGGGGACGGACGTTCGGTGGCTACACCTTC.